The 5 T cell receptor beta chains reported below all come from one sample, sequenced in a study of T cell responses to AZD1222 COVID-19 vaccine. The data were produced by immunoSEQ multiplex PCR, yet TCRdb's version contains in-frame clones alone and is incomplete. Among over 100,000 clones listed, 70% to 90% were seen once. The starting material was peripheral blood, obtained on day 0 of MenACWY control vaccination. The receptors stem from an adult in good health.

The V and J genes are TRBV7-2 and TRBJ1-3, with 7 bases lining up with TRBD1. The V and J ends lost 5 bases and 5 bases, in that order; junction bases with no gene match: 6. Germline CDR1 SGHTA, CDR2 FQGNSA. The CDR3 has 14 residues. CDR3 region: CASSRDSLRNTIYF. The DNA of the CDR3 is TGTGCCAGCAGCCGGGACAGCTTAAGAAACACCATATATTTT.

V and J are TRBV10-3 and TRBJ1-5; D is undetermined. The ends were cut back, 3 bases at V and 3 bases at J, with 9 bases in the middle. This CDR3 is built from 14 residues. Germline V gives CDR1 ENHRY, CDR2 SYGVKD. The CDR3: CAISELQTNQPQHF. CDR3 coding DNA: TGTGCCATCAGTGAACTCCAGACCAATCAGCCCCAGCATTTT.

V usage is TRBV6-6 and J usage is TRBJ2-1, with a weak D call TRBD2 (6 bases). Germline loops: CDR1 MNHNY, CDR2 SVGAGI (reference sequence). This CDR3 comprises 14 residues. The V end lost 10 bases, the J end lost 2 bases, and 15 bases lay between the germline ends. CDR3 residues: CATRLGGPYNEQFF. The CDR3 DNA follows: TGTGCCACAAGACTCGGAGGGCCCTACAATGAGCAGTTCTTC.

V gene TRBV4-1 combines with J gene TRBJ2-7; D is possibly TRBD2 (6 bases). Trimming took off 1 base at V and 3 bases at J, with 7 bases between the two ends. Germline V gene sequence: CDR1 MGHRA, CDR2 YSYEKL. This CDR3 contains 13 residues. The CDR3 protein is CASSQAGDYEQYF. The CDR3 region has the DNA TGCGCCAGCAGCCAAGCGGGGGACTACGAGCAGTACTTC.

A single count supports this clone. DNA of the CDR3: TGTGCCAGCAGCCGTCACTTGGACAGGGAAAAACTGTTTTTT. Amino acid sequence: CASSRHLDREKLFF. The chain couples TRBV7-9 to TRBJ1-4, with 7 nucleotides matching TRBD1. Germline V gene data show CDR1 as SEHNR and CDR2 as FQNEAQ (reference sequence). The CDR3 covers 14 residues. The junction had 8 bases not matched to a gene; V was cut back by 5 bases and J by 8 bases.